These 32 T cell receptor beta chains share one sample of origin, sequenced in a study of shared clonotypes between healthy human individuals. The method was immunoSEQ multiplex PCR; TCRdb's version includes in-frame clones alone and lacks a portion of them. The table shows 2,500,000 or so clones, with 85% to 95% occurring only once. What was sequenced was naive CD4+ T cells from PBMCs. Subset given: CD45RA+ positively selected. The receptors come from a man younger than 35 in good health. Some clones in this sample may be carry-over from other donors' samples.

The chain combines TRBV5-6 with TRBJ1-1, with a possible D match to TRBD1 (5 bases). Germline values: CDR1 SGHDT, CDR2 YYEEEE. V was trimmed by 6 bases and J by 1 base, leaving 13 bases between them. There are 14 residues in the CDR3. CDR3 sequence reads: CASNTGRWNTEAFF. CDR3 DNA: TGTGCCAGCAATACGGGACGGTGGAACACTGAAGCTTTCTTT.

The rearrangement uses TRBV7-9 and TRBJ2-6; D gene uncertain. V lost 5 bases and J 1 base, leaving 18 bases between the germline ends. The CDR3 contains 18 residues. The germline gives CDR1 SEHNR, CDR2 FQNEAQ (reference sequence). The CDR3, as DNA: TGTGCCAGCAGCCCCGACTTTCCCTCTATTTCTGGGGCCAACGTCCTGACTTTC. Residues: CASSPDFPSISGANVLTF.

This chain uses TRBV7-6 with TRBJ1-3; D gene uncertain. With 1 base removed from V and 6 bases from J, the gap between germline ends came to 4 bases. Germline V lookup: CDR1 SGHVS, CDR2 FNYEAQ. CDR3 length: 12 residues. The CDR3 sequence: CASSLEANTIYF. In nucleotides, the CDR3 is TGTGCCAGCAGCTTAGAGGCAAACACCATATATTTT.

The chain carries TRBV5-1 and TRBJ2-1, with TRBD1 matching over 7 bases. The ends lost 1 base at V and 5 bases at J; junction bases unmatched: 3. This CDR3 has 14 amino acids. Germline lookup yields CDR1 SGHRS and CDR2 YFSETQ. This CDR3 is CASSLTGVNNEQFF. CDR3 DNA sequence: TGCGCCAGCAGCTTGACAGGGGTCAACAATGAGCAGTTCTTC.

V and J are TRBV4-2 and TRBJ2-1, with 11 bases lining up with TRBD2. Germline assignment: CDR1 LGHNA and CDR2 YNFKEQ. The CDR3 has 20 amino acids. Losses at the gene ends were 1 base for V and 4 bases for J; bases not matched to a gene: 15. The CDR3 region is CASSQVGGLAGRDRYNEQFF. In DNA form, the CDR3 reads TGTGCCAGCAGCCAAGTGGGAGGACTAGCGGGCCGGGACCGATACAATGAGCAGTTCTTC.

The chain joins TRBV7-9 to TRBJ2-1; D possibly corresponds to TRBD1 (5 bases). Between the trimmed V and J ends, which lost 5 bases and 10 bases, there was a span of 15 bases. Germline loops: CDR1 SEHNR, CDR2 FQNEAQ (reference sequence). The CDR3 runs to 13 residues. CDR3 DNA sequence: TGTGCCAGCAGCAACACAAATACAGGCGAGCAGTTCTTC. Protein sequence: CASSNTNTGEQFF.

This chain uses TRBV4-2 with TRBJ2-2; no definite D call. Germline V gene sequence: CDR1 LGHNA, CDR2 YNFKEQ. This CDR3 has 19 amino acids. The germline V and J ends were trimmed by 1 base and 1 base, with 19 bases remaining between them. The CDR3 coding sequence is TGTGCCAGCAGCCAAGTAGTAGTGTGGCAGACCTTGAACACCGGGGAGCTGTTTTTT. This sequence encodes CASSQVVVWQTLNTGELFF.

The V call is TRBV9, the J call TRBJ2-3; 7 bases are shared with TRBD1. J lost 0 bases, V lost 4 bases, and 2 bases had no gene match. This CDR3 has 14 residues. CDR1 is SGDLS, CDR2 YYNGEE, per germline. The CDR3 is CASSRQGSTDTQYF. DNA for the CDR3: TGTGCCAGCAGCAGACAGGGTAGCACAGATACGCAGTATTTT.

This CDR3 reads CASSLPLSEKLFF. CDR3 nucleotides: TGCGCCAGCAGCTTACCGTTGAGTGAAAAACTGTTTTTT. The V and J genes are TRBV5-1 and TRBJ1-4, with unresolved D. There are 13 residues in the CDR3. V lost 2 bases to trimming and J lost 7 bases, with 9 bases between them. The germline gives CDR1 SGHRS, CDR2 YFSETQ.

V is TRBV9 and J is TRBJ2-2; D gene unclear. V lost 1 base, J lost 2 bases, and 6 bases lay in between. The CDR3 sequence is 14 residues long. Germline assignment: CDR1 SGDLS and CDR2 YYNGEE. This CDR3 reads CASSVRINTGELFF. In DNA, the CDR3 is TGTGCCAGCAGCGTACGTATAAACACCGGGGAGCTGTTTTTT.

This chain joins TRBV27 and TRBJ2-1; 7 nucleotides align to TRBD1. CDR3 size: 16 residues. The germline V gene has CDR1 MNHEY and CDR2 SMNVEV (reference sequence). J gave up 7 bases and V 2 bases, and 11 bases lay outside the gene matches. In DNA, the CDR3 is TGTGCCAGCAGTTTAGAGGGGGCGGGCTTAGGGAATGAGCAGTTCTTC. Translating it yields CASSLEGAGLGNEQFF.

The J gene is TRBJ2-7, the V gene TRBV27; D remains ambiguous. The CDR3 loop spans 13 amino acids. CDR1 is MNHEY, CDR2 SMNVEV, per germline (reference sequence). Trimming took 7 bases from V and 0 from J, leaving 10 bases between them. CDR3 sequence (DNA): TGTGCCAGCATGAAAACCGGCTCCTACGAGCAGTACTTC. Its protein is CASMKTGSYEQYF.

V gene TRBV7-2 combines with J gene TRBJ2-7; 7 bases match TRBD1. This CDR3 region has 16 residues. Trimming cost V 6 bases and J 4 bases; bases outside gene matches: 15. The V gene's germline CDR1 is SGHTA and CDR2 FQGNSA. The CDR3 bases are TGTGCCAGCAGGGCCTCCGGGACAGTCCCCTCGTACGAGCAGTACTTC. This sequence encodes CASRASGTVPSYEQYF.

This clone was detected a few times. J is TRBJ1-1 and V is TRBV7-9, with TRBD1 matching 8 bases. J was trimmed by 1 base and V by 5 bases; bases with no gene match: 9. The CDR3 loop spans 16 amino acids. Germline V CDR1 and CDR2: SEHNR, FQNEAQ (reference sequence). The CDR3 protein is CASSKTGEGQNTEAFF. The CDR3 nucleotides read TGTGCCAGCAGCAAGACAGGGGAGGGACAGAACACTGAAGCTTTCTTT.

The CDR3, as DNA: TGTGCCAGCAGCGTAGCGGCATCCTACAATGAGCAGTTCTTC. Translation: CASSVAASYNEQFF. V usage is TRBV11-2 and J usage is TRBJ2-1; a weak D match, TRBD2 (6 bases). CDR3 length: 14 amino acids. Germline lookup yields CDR1 SGHAT and CDR2 FQNNGV. The V end was cut by 5 bases, the J end by 1 base, with 9 bases between.

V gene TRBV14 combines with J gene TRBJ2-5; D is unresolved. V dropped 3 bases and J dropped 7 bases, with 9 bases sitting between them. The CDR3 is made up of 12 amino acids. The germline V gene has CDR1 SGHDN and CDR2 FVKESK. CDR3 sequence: CASSHSSGTQYF. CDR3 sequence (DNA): TGTGCCAGCAGCCATTCCTCGGGGACCCAGTACTTC.

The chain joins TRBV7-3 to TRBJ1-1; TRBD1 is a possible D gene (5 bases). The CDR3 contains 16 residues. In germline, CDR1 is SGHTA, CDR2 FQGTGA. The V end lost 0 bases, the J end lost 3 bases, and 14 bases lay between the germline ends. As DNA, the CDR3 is TGTGCCAGCAGCTTAACGTCGGGCCTGGGGGACACTGAAGCTTTCTTT. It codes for CASSLTSGLGDTEAFF.

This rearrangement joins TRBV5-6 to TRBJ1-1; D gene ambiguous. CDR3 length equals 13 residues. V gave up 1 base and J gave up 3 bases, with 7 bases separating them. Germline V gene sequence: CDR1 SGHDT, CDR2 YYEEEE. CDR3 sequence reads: CASSLSVDTEAFF. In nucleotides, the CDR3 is TGTGCCAGCAGCTTGTCGGTTGACACTGAAGCTTTCTTT. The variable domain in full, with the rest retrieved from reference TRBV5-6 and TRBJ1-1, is DAGVTQSPTHLIKTRGQQVTLRCSPKSGHDTVSWYQQALGQGPQFIFQYYEEEERQRGNFPDRFSGHQFPNYSSELNVNALLLGDSALYLCASSLSVDTEAFFGQGTRLTVV.

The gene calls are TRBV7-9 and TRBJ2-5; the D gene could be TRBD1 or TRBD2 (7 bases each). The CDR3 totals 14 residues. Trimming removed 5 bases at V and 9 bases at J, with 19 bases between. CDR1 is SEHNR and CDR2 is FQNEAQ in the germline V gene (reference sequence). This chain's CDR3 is CASSPGGTARAQYF. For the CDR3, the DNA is TGTGCCAGCAGCCCCGGGGGGACAGCCCGGGCCCAGTACTTC.

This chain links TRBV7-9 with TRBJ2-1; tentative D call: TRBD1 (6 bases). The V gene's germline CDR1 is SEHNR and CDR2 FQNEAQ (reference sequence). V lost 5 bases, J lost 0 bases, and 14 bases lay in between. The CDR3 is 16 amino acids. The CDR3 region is CASSGPGQSSYNEQFF. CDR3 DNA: TGTGCCAGCAGCGGCCCGGGACAAAGCTCCTACAATGAGCAGTTCTTC.

CDR3 in amino acids: CASSETGVMAMNTEAFF. In DNA form, the CDR3 reads TGTGCCAGCAGTGAGACAGGTGTGATGGCCATGAACACTGAAGCTTTCTTT. The chain uses TRBV2 and TRBJ1-1; D might be TRBD1 (6 bases). The CDR3 runs to 17 residues. V was cut by 3 bases and J by 0 bases, with 17 bases left in between. CDR1 is SNHLY and CDR2 is FYNNEI in the germline V gene.

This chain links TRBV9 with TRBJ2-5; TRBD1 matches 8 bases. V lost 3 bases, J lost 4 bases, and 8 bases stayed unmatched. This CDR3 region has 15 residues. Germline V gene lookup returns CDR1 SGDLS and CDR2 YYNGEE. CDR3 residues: CASSGRGLVAETQYF. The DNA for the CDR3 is TGTGCCAGCAGCGGCAGGGGGCTAGTGGCAGAGACCCAGTACTTC.

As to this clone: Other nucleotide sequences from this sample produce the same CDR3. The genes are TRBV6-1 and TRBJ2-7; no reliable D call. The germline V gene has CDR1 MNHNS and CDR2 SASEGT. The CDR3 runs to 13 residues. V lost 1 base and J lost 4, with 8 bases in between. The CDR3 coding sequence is TGTGCCAGCAGTGAAGTGTCGGGTTACGAGCAGTACTTC. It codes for CASSEVSGYEQYF.

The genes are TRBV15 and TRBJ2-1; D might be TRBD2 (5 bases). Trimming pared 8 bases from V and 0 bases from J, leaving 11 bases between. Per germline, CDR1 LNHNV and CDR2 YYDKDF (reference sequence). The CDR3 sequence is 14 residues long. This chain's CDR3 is CATRGPSSYNEQFF. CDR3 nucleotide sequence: TGTGCCACCCGCGGGCCCAGCTCCTACAATGAGCAGTTCTTC.

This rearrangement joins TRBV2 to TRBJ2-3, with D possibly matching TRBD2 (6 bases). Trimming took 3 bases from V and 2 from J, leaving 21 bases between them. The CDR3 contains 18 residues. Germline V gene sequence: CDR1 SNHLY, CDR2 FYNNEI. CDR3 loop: CASSDSFGVADPTDTQYF. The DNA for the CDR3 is TGTGCCAGCAGTGACTCCTTCGGGGTAGCGGACCCCACAGATACGCAGTATTTT.

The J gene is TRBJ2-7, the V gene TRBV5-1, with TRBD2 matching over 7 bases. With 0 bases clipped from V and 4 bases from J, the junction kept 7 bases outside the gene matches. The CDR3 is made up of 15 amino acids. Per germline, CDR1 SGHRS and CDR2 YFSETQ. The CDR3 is CASSLVLAESYEQYF. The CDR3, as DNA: TGCGCCAGCAGCTTGGTGCTAGCGGAATCTTACGAGCAGTACTTC.

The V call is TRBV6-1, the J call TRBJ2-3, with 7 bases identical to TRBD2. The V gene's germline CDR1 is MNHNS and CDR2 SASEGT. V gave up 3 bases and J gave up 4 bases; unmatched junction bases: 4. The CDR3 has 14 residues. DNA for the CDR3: TGTGCCAGCAGTGATGGGGGGGTTCCAGATACGCAGTATTTT. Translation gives CASSDGGVPDTQYF.

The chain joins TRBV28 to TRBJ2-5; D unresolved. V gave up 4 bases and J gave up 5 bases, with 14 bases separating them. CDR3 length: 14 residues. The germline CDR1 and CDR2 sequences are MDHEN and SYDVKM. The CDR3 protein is CASSSRTLGETQYF. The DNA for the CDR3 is TGTGCCAGCAGTTCCAGGACCCTGGGGGAGACCCAGTACTTC.

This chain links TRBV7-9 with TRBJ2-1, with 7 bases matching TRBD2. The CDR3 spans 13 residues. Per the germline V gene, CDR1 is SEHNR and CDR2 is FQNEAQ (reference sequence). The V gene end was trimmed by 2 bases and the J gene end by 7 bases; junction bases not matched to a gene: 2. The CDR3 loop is CASSLNGGNEQFF. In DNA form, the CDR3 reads TGTGCCAGCAGCTTAAACGGGGGGAATGAGCAGTTCTTC.

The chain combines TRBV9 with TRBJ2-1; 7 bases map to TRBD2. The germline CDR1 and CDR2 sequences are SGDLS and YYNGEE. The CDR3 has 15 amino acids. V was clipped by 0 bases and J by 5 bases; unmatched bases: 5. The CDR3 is CASSVDPSGDNEQFF. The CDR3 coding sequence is TGTGCCAGCAGCGTAGATCCTAGCGGAGACAATGAGCAGTTCTTC.

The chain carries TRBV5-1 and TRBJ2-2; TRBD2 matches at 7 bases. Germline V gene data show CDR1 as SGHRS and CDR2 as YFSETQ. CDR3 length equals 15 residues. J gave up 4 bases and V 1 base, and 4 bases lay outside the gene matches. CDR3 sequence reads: CASSLSASGTGELFF. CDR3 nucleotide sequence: TGCGCCAGCAGCTTGAGCGCTAGCGGCACCGGGGAGCTGTTTTTT.

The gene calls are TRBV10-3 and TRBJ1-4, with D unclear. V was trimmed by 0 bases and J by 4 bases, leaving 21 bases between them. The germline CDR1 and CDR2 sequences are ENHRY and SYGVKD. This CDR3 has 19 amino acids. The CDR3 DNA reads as TGTGCCATCAGTGAGTCGGGCGGTTTCTGGCAGACCGTTAATGAAAAACTGTTTTTT. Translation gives CAISESGGFWQTVNEKLFF.